These 21 T cell receptor beta chains came from one sample sequenced in a study of PD-1 blockade in classical Hodgkin lymphoma. Sample time point: newly diagnosed, previously untreated cHL patient sample. TCRdb's copy holds only in-frame clones and misses some; the assay was immunoSEQ multiplex PCR. Here the sample spans tens of thousands of clones, approximately 90% being singletons. Sequencing input: peripheral blood mononuclear cells (PBMCs). The receptor source for this set is a human donor with classical Hodgkin lymphoma.

This sequence joins TRBV7-6 and TRBJ2-3; a weak D match, TRBD1 (6 bases). CDR3 length equals 15 residues. The V gene's germline CDR1 is SGHVS and CDR2 FNYEAQ. V shed 2 bases and J shed 1 base, with 10 bases lying between them. CDR3 region: CASSLLKGGTDTQYF. The DNA for the CDR3 is TGTGCCAGCAGCTTACTAAAGGGGGGCACAGATACGCAGTATTTT.

This chain connects TRBV5-1 to TRBJ1-1; no clear D. This CDR3 has 14 residues. Germline V gives CDR1 SGHRS, CDR2 YFSETQ. Between the trimmed V and J ends, which lost 2 bases and 10 bases, there was a span of 18 bases. The CDR3 coding sequence is TGCGCCAGCAGCTTAAGCGGGCCTCTAAAGGTAGCTTTCTTT. Translation gives CASSLSGPLKVAFF.

This clone came up once. V is TRBV5-4 and J is TRBJ2-5, with D tentatively TRBD1 (7 bases). With 3 bases removed from V and 1 base from J, the gap between germline ends came to 13 bases. The length of the CDR3 is 15 residues. The V gene's germline CDR1 is SGHNT and CDR2 YYREEE (reference sequence). The CDR3 DNA sequence: TGTGCCAGCAGCTCGGCAGGGGGAGGCCAAGAGACCCAGTACTTC. Its protein is CASSSAGGGQETQYF.

This chain links TRBV7-9 with TRBJ1-4; the match to TRBD1 covers 9 bases. The CDR3 sequence is 17 residues long. The V gene's germline CDR1 is SEHNR and CDR2 FQNEAQ (reference sequence). J lost 8 bases, V lost 5 bases, and 15 bases had no gene match. As DNA, the CDR3 is TGTGCCAGCAGCCTGGGACAGGGCCGTGGAGGAAGGGAAAAACTGTTTTTT. The encoded protein is CASSLGQGRGGREKLFF.

The rearrangement links TRBV18 to TRBJ1-1, with unresolved D. From germline, CDR1 is KGHSH and CDR2 LQKENI. This CDR3 comprises 13 residues. V was trimmed by 1 base and J by 1 base, leaving 4 bases between them. This CDR3 is CASSPRGNTEAFF. The CDR3 coding sequence is TGTGCCAGCTCACCACGAGGGAACACTGAAGCTTTCTTT. The complete variable domain, with remaining parts taken from reference TRBV18 and TRBJ1-1, reads NAGVMQNPRHLVRRRGQEARLRCSPMKGHSHVYWYRQLPEEGLKFMVYLQKENIIDESGMPKERFSAEFPKEGPSILRIQQVVRGDSAAYFCASSPRGNTEAFFGQGTRLTVV.

The genes are TRBV5-6 and TRBJ1-5; D might be TRBD1 (5 bases). This CDR3 has 18 amino acids. With 0 bases removed from V and 2 bases from J, the gap between germline ends came to 18 bases. Looked up from germline, CDR1 is SGHDT and CDR2 is YYEEEE. The CDR3, as DNA: TGTGCCAGCAGCTTGGAGAATTGGGGCCGTATGGGCAATCAGCCCCAGCATTTT. It codes for CASSLENWGRMGNQPQHF.

V gene TRBV7-6 combines with J gene TRBJ2-5, with D unresolved. The J call is doubtful: the DNA matches TRBJ2-7 better. Germline CDR1 is SGHVS and CDR2 is FNYEAQ. The CDR3 extends over 13 amino acids. The CDR3 reads CASSGRASYEQYF. In DNA, the CDR3 is TGTGCCAGCAGCGGACGGGCCTCCTACGAGCAGTACTTC.

This chain connects TRBV28 to TRBJ2-2, with D possibly matching TRBD2 (5 bases). Germline loops: CDR1 MDHEN, CDR2 SYDVKM. The CDR3 totals 14 residues. V was pared by 4 bases and J by 6 bases, with 12 bases between. The CDR3 DNA sequence: TGTGCCAGCAGTTGGGAGAGGAGAGCCGGGGAGCTGTTTTTT. It specifies CASSWERRAGELFF. Combining the CDR3 with reference TRBV28 and TRBJ2-2 gives the whole variable domain DVKVTQSSRYLVKRTGEKVFLECVQDMDHENMFWYRQDPGLGLRLIYFSYDVKMKEKGDIPEGYSVSREKKERFSLILESASTNQTSMYLCASSWERRAGELFFGEGSRLTVL.

This chain links TRBV10-1 with TRBJ2-1, with D possibly TRBD1 on 5 matching bases. Germline loops: CDR1 WNHNN, CDR2 SYGVQD (reference sequence). V lost 4 bases, J lost 0 bases, and 10 bases lay in between. This CDR3 is built from 15 residues. As DNA, the CDR3 is TGCGCCAGCAGTGGGGGCTTAGGCTCCTACAATGAGCAGTTCTTC. It yields the protein CASSGGLGSYNEQFF.

The genes are TRBV30 and TRBJ1-1; D might be TRBD1 (5 bases). V lost 3 bases and J 0 bases, leaving 14 bases between the germline ends. CDR1 GTSNPN and CDR2 SVGIG come from the germline V gene (reference sequence). This CDR3 region has 15 residues. CDR3 sequence: CAWSRAGTMNTEAFF. The CDR3 bases are TGTGCCTGGAGCCGAGCGGGGACCATGAACACTGAAGCTTTCTTT.

J is TRBJ2-4 and V is TRBV5-1, with D perhaps given as TRBD1 or TRBD2 (5 bases each). The germline V gene encodes CDR1 SGHRS and CDR2 YFSETQ. The CDR3 runs 16 residues. The V gene lost 4 bases and the J gene lost 3 bases, with 17 bases spanning the gap. CDR3 sequence: CASSVQATGVKNIQYF. The CDR3 DNA is TGCGCCAGCAGCGTACAGGCGACCGGGGTCAAAAACATTCAGTACTTC.

The rearrangement joins TRBV18 to TRBJ1-5, with unresolved D. Trimming left V 3 bases short and J 5 bases short, with 11 bases between. The CDR3 spans 14 residues. The germline V gene encodes CDR1 KGHSH and CDR2 LQKENI. Here the CDR3 DNA reads TGTGCCAGCTCACCTACACGAGACTATCAGCCCCAGCATTTT. Its protein is CASSPTRDYQPQHF.

V gene TRBV4-1 combines with J gene TRBJ1-2, with TRBD1 matching over 9 bases. CDR1 is MGHRA and CDR2 is YSYEKL in the germline V gene. The CDR3 runs to 17 residues. The V and J ends lost 4 bases and 4 bases, in that order; junction bases with no gene match: 13. The CDR3 sequence is CASSRDRDRVEFYGYTF. In nucleotides, the CDR3 is TGCGCCAGCAGCCGCGACAGGGACAGGGTTGAATTCTATGGCTACACCTTC.

The V and J genes are TRBV11-2 and TRBJ2-7; possibly TRBD2 for D (5 bases). The CDR3 runs to 13 residues. V lost 2 bases to trimming and J lost 6 bases, with 11 bases between them. The germline gives CDR1 SGHAT, CDR2 FQNNGV. CDR3 in amino acids: CASSLSRGVEQYV. CDR3 bases: TGTGCCAGCAGCTTATCCCGGGGAGTCGAGCAGTACGTC.

The rearrangement links TRBV28 to TRBJ2-6, with D perhaps TRBD1 (6 bases). The CDR3 loop spans 20 amino acids. The V end was cut by 1 base, the J end by 1 base, with 20 bases between. CDR1 is MDHEN, CDR2 SYDVKM, per germline. CDR3 sequence (DNA): TGTGCCAGCAGTTTATTGGCAGGGGCCGAGGGAAGGTCTGGGGCCAACGTCCTGACTTTC. As protein: CASSLLAGAEGRSGANVLTF.

As for this clone: The junction departs from the called germline gene at one end, perhaps through a read error. The chain recombines TRBV7-7 with TRBJ2-6; D may match TRBD1 or TRBD2 (5 bases each). The CDR3 has 15 amino acids. Germline lookup yields CDR1 SSHAT and CDR2 FNYEAQ (reference sequence). The CDR3 is CASSLQDFGANVLTF. The CDR3 DNA follows: TGTGCTAGCAGCTTACAGGACTTTGGGGCCAACGTCCTGACTTTC.

A single count supports this clone. The J gene is TRBJ2-5, the V gene TRBV13; 9 bases line up with TRBD1. The junction had 7 bases not matched to a gene; V was cut back by 5 bases and J by 6 bases. The V gene's germline CDR1 is PRHDT and CDR2 FYEKMQ (reference sequence). CDR3 length equals 14 residues. CDR3 sequence: CASSEGTGKKTQYF. As DNA, the CDR3 is TGTGCCAGCAGCGAGGGGACAGGGAAAAAGACCCAGTACTTC. Variable domain in full (rest from reference TRBV13 and TRBJ2-5): AAGVIQSPRHLIKEKRETATLKCYPIPRHDTVYWYQQGPGQDPQFLISFYEKMQSDKGSIPDRFSAQQFSDYHSELNMSSLELGDSALYFCASSEGTGKKTQYFGPGTRLLVL.

This chain's CDR3 is CASSHPSEAKNIQYF. The CDR3 nucleotides read TGCGCCAGCAGCCATCCTAGCGAAGCCAAAAACATTCAGTACTTC. This sequence joins TRBV4-1 and TRBJ2-4, with D possibly matching TRBD2 (6 bases). The CDR3 loop spans 15 amino acids. CDR1 and CDR2 from the germline V gene are MGHRA and YSYEKL. V dropped 3 bases and J dropped 0 bases, with 9 bases sitting between them.

This clone appeared a single time. This chain connects TRBV19 to TRBJ1-2; 11 positions agree with TRBD1. CDR3 length: 17 amino acids. CDR1 is LNHDA, CDR2 SQIVND, per germline (reference sequence). V shed 5 bases, J shed 3 bases, and the junction held 11 bases outside the gene matches. CDR3 coding DNA: TGTGCCAGTAGTCCTCCGGGACAGGGGGGGGCCCACTATGGCTACACCTTC. This gives the protein CASSPPGQGGAHYGYTF. The full variable domain, its missing parts supplied by reference TRBV19 and TRBJ1-2, is DGGITQSPKYLFRKEGQNVTLSCEQNLNHDAMYWYRQDPGQGLRLIYYSQIVNDFQKGDIAEGYSVSREKKESFPLTVTSAQKNPTAFYLCASSPPGQGGAHYGYTFGSGTRLTVV.

The chain joins TRBV15 to TRBJ2-7; D not resolved. The V end lost 0 bases, the J end lost 2 bases, and 8 bases lay between the germline ends. The CDR3 length is 14 residues. Germline CDR1 and CDR2: LNHNV and YYDKDF (reference sequence). As DNA, the CDR3 is TGTGCCACCAGCAGAGATCGCAGCACCTACGAGCAGTACGTC. Protein product: CATSRDRSTYEQYV.

The V and J genes are TRBV15 and TRBJ1-2, with unresolved D. Germline V gene lookup returns CDR1 LNHNV and CDR2 YYDKDF (reference sequence). The CDR3 runs to 14 residues. V lost 0 bases, J lost 8 bases, and 13 bases lay in between. The CDR3 bases are TGTGCCACCAGCAGAGATCAAGGAGGATGGGGCTACACCTTC. Residues: CATSRDQGGWGYTF.